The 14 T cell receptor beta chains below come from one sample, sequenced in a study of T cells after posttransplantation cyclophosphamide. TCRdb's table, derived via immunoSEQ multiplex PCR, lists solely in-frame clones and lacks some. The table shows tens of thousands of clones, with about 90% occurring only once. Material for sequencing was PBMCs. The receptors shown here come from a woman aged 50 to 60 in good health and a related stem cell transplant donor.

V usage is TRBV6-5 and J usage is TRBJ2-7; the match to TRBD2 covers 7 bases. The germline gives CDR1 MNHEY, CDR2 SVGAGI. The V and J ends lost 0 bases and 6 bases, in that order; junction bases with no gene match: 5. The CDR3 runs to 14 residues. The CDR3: CASSYSEGRAEQYF. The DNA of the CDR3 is TGTGCCAGCAGTTACTCCGAGGGGAGGGCCGAGCAGTACTTC.

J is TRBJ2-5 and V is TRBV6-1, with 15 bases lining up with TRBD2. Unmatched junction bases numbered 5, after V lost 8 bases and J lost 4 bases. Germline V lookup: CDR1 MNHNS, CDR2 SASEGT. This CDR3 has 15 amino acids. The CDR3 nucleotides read TGTGCCAGCGATGGGGGACTAGCGGGGGGAGAGACCCAGTACTTC. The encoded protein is CASDGGLAGGETQYF.

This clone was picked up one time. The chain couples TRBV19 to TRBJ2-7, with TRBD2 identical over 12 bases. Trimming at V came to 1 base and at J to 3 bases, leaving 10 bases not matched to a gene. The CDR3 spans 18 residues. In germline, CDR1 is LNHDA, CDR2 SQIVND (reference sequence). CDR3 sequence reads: CASSIAASGGAFGYEQYF. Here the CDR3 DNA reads TGTGCCAGTAGTATAGCGGCTAGCGGGGGGGCCTTCGGCTACGAGCAGTACTTC.

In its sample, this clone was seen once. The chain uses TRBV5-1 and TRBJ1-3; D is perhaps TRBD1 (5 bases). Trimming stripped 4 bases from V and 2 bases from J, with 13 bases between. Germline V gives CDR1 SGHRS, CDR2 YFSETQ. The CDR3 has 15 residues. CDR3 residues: CASSPPAGPGNTIYF. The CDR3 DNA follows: TGCGCCAGCAGCCCGCCGGCGGGACCTGGAAACACCATATATTTT.

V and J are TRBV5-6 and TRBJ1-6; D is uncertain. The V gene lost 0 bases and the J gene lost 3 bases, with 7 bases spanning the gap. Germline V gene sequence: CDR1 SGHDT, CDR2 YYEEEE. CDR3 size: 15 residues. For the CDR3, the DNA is TGTGCCAGCAGCTTGGTTACCAGCTATAATTCACCCCTCCACTTT. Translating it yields CASSLVTSYNSPLHF.

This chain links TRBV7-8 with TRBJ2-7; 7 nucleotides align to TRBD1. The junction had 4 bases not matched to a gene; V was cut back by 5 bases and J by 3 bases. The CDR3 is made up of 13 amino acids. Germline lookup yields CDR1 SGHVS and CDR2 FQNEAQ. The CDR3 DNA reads TGTGCCAGCAGCCTGGGACAGTTCTACGAGCAGTACTTC. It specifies CASSLGQFYEQYF.

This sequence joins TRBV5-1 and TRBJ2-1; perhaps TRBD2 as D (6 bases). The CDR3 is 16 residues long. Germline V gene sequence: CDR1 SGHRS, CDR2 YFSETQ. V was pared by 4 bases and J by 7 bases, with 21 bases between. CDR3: CASSLGGGSPGNEQFF. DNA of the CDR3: TGCGCCAGCAGCCTAGGTGGGGGGTCTCCGGGGAATGAGCAGTTCTTC.

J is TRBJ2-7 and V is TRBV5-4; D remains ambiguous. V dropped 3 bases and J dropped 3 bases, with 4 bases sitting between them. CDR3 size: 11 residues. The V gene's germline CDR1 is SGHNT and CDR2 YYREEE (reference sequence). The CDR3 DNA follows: TGTGCCAGCAGCTCAGGCTACGAGCAGTACTTC. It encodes CASSSGYEQYF. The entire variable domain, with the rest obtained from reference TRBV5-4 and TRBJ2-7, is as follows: ETGVTQSPTHLIKTRGQQVTLRCSSQSGHNTVSWYQQALGQGPQFIFQYYREEENGRGNFPPRFSGLQFPNYSSELNVNALELDDSALYLCASSSGYEQYFGPGTRLTVT.

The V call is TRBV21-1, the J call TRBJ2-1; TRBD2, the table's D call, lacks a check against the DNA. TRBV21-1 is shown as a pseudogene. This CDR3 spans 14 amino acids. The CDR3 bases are TGTGCCCGCCGGGGCGGGAGGGAGGGAAATGAGCAGTTCTTC. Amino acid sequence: CARRGGREGNEQFF.

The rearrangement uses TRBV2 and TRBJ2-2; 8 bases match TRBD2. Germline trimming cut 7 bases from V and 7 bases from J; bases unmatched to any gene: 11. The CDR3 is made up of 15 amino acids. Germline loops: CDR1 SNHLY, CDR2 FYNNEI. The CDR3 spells CASKIAGGDGGELFF. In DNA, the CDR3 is TGTGCCAGCAAAATCGCGGGGGGCGACGGCGGGGAGCTGTTTTTT.

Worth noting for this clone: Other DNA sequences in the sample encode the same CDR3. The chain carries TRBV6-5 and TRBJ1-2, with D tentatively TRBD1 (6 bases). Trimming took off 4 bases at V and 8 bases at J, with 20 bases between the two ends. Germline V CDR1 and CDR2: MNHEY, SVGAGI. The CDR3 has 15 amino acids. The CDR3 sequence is CASSSLDTGMRGYTF. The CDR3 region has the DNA TGTGCCAGCAGTTCTCTAGATACAGGGATGCGGGGCTACACCTTC.

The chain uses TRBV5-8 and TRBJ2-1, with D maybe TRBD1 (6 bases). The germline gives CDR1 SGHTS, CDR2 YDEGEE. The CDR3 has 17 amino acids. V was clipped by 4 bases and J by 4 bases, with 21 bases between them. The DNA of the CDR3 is TGTGCCAGCAGCCGGAAATTACAGGGACCCCCTTACAATGAGCAGTTCTTC. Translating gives CASSRKLQGPPYNEQFF.

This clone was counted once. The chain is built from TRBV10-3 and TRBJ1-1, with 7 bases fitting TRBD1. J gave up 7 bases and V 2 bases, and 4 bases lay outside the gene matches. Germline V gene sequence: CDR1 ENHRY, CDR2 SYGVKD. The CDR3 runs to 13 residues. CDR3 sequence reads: CAISEGRGFEAFF. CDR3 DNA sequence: TGTGCCATCAGTGAGGGCAGGGGGTTTGAAGCTTTCTTT.

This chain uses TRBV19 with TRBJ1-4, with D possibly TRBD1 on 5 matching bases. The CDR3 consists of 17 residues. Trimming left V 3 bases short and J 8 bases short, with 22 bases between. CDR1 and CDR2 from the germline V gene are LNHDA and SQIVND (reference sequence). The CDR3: CASSILRRRDRYEKLFF. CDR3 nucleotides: TGTGCCAGTAGTATCCTCAGGCGGCGGGACCGGTACGAAAAACTGTTTTTT.